This T cell receptor (beta chain) was sequenced for a study of blood T cell repertoires in COVID-19 (dated by TCRdb to 2018 to 2021). For the wider study: Collaborator samples came from the United States, Italy and Spain and covered acute and convalescent phases of COVID-19. The material from the prospective study consisted of cDNA or gDNA derived from T cells, B-cell-depleted T cells, or PBMCs. The dataset comprised deeply sampled blood TCRbeta repertoires from subjects exposed to, actively infected with, or recovered from COVID-19. The repertoires were released in a freely available public database meant as a resource for research on the immune response to SARS-CoV-2. The samples were drawn from two sources: the first 160 participants of the ongoing ImmuneRACE study, and 1,000 to 1,500 subjects contributed by 6 global collaborators. The sample metadata nearly always contained a de-identified subject ID, COVID-19 status, age in years and sex. HLA class I and class II types, where available, came from metadata supplied by the sample provider rather than from assay-based typing. Study-wide conclusions, independent of this receptor: How much clinical and demographic metadata was included differed by source and by participant, and the metadata was provided uncurated.

One collaborating source in Seattle enrolled patients while the patients were actively infected and followed the patients over time throughout the course of disease. Whole blood was collected in K2EDTA tubes by collaborating institutions according to the institutions' own protocols. For TCRbeta analysis, collaborators shipped samples in one of three forms: frozen whole blood, isolated PBMCs, or DNA extracted from either of those sample types. Of note for this clone: Its specific antigen is unknown. The sample holds no much larger clone one base away, and base qualities are not on file.

The V and J ends are trimmed by 2 bases and 3 bases, leaving 13 bases between them. From the germline V gene, CDR1 is SGHDN and CDR2 is FVKESK. The CDR3 covers 16 residues, taking in both the cysteine and the phenylalanine. Only CDR3 DNA remains: 48 bases, in frame from the first base. TCRbeta CDR3 regions were amplified from genomic DNA using the immunoSEQ Assay, a bias-controlled multiplex PCR. Processing in the source paper ran as follows. Nucleated cell counts per sample were estimated from amplification of reference gene primers within the assay. To quantify the absolute abundance of each unique TCRbeta CDR3 rearrangement, sequence reads were collapsed and filtered. For each sample, productive Simpson clonality was calculated as the square root of Simpson's diversity index over productive rearrangements. The table was pulled from immuneACCESS by TCRdb, which kept in-frame rearrangements only. Such tables lose some clones; where checked, under half of the loss comes from unresolved V genes, and the rest has no known cause. V and J calls and clone size are copied from that table; D and trimming were computed from the DNA. The sample contains 300,000 to 350,000 clones, over 80% of them found a single time. The ten biggest clones cover roughly 6% of the sample.

This TCR came from a woman aged 45-65 years with COVID-19, enrolled during active disease. The material sequenced was peripheral blood. The chain joins TRBV14 to TRBJ2-2, and perhaps TRBD1 as D gene, on 5 matching bases. The CDR3 reads as follows: CASSQIGDSYTGELFF. The nucleotides read TGTGCCAGCAGCCAAATAGGCGACAGCTACACCGGGGAGCTGTTTTTT.